This record covers a single TCR beta chain. Antigen: not known. This specimen comes from a study of T-cell reconstitution after alpha-beta-depleted transplantation in children. V shed 0 bases, J shed 7 bases, and the junction held 11 bases outside the gene matches. The CDR3 has 17 residues. Germline V CDR1 and CDR2: ENHRY, SYGVKD. TCRbeta library preparation incorporated unique molecular identifiers. TCRdb fed the PCR reads into MiXCR, producing one record per CDR3 protein. The sample contains roughly 790,000 distinct CDR3 sequences, roughly 15% of which appear only once. Study outcomes and limitations: Most T-cell counts and diversity one year after the transplant came from T cells that were newly produced. Certain patients had high TCRbeta diversity at day 60, and it came from recipient T cells and thymic progenitors that survived. Alpha-beta T cells present about two months after transplant were reported to originate from several hundred expanded graft clones.

Sequencing used PBMCs, mostly from graft donor cells, obtained 360 days after TCRalphabeta/CD19-depleted stem cell transplant. The genes are TRBV10-3 and TRBJ2-2; 7 nucleotides align to TRBD1. This sequence originates from a male patient younger than 18 who had a stem cell transplant for acute lymphoblastic leukemia, so the T cells may come from the graft donor. The CDR3 sequence is CAISESEGARPVGELFF. The CDR3 bases are TGTGCCATCAGTGAGTCAGAGGGGGCGCGACCGGTCGGGGAGCTGTTTTTT.